The 20 T cell receptor beta chains presented below share a single source sample, sequenced in a study of blood T cells in healthy people across ages. Next came a second PCR, run for roughly 7 to 12 cycles, which used a sample-barcoded 5' primer along with a J-beta primer mix. TCRdb processed the 5' RACE reads anew with MiXCR; each CDR3 protein has one entry. The sample lists fewer than 750,000 distinct CDR3 sequences; 52% were seen once. Sequencing input: blood. Receptors originate from a woman at least 80 years old in good health.

This clonotype was observed a handful of times. The V and J genes are TRBV19 and TRBJ2-7; D is possibly TRBD1 or TRBD2 (5 bases each). V was pared by 4 bases and J by 2 bases, with 15 bases between. Germline-derived CDR1 and CDR2 are LNHDA and SQIVND (reference sequence). This CDR3 has 15 residues. Here the CDR3 DNA reads TGTGCCAGTAGTACTTACCCGGGACGGCCCTACGAGCAGTACTTC. As protein: CASSTYPGRPYEQYF.

This clonotype was seen ten or more times. The chain uses TRBV12-3 or TRBV12-4 and TRBJ2-3, with TRBD2 matching over 8 bases. The CDR3 is made up of 16 amino acids. With 3 bases clipped from V and 2 bases from J, the junction kept 7 bases outside the gene matches. The CDR3 loop is CASSLLLAEYTDTQYF. As DNA, the CDR3 is TGTGCCAGCAGTTTGTTACTAGCGGAATACACAGATACGCAGTATTTT.

This clonotype was detected many times. V gene TRBV20-1 combines with J gene TRBJ1-2, with unresolved D. Deletions cut 3 bases from V and 3 bases from J, with 8 bases between. This CDR3 has 12 residues. In germline, CDR1 is DFQATT, CDR2 SNEGSKA (reference sequence). The CDR3 DNA reads as TGCAGTGCTAGTAGGACGGACTATGGCTACACCTTC. It encodes CSASRTDYGYTF.

This clonotype occurred many times. V is TRBV5-1 and J is TRBJ2-1, with TRBD2 matching 11 bases. V dropped 3 bases and J dropped 4; count of bases not matched to a gene: 6. This CDR3 is built from 16 residues. Germline lookup yields CDR1 SGHRS and CDR2 YFSETQ. This CDR3 reads CASSSTSGDFYNEQFF. For the CDR3, the DNA is TGCGCCAGCAGCTCGACTAGCGGGGATTTTTACAATGAGCAGTTCTTC.

The chain joins TRBV6-1 to TRBJ2-1; tentative D call: TRBD1 (6 bases). This CDR3 region has 17 residues. From germline, CDR1 is MNHNS and CDR2 SASEGT. Deletions cut 6 bases from V and 1 base from J, with 19 bases between. CDR3 DNA sequence: TGTGCCAGCAGGGCGGACAGACCGCTTTCTTCCTACAATGAGCAGTTCTTC. Translation gives CASRADRPLSSYNEQFF.

The rearrangement uses TRBV7-2 and TRBJ2-3; D ambiguous. V lost 7 bases to trimming and J lost 5 bases, with 16 bases between them. This CDR3 region has 14 residues. Germline CDR1 is SGHTA and CDR2 is FQGNSA. The CDR3 region is CASTDVLPGDTQYF. The CDR3 coding sequence is TGTGCCAGCACGGACGTCCTCCCTGGAGATACGCAGTATTTT.

The V gene is TRBV2, the J gene TRBJ2-5; D gene ambiguous. The J call is doubtful: the DNA matches TRBJ2-7 better. CDR3 length: 15 amino acids. Looked up from germline, CDR1 is SNHLY and CDR2 is FYNNEI. For the CDR3, the DNA is TGTGCCAGCATTCCCTCGCCAGACAAGAACTACGAGCAGTACTTC. Translating it yields CASIPSPDKNYEQYF.

As for this clonotype: This may be a read error, as it is one base from a much larger clone. The chain is built from TRBV20-1 and TRBJ2-7; D is tentatively TRBD1 or TRBD2 (6 bases each). Germline V lookup: CDR1 DFQATT, CDR2 SNEGSKA (reference sequence). Between the trimmed V and J ends, which lost 6 bases and 7 bases, there was a span of 22 bases. The CDR3 has 14 amino acids. The CDR3 loop is CSARKGGRMSEQYF. DNA of the CDR3: TGCAGTGCCCGCAAGGGGGGCCGGATGAGTGAGCAGTACTTC.

This clonotype has just a few counts. A much larger clone differs from this one at a single base, so this may be a read error. The chain links TRBV10-3 to TRBJ2-7, with D unclear. Germline V gene data show CDR1 as ENHRY and CDR2 as SYGVKD. CDR3 length: 11 amino acids. The CDR3 loop reads CAVSGSYEQYF. The CDR3 DNA follows: TGTGCCGTCAGTGGCTCCTACGAGCAGTACTTC.

This CDR3 is CASSVGGGRDTQYF. Here the CDR3 DNA reads TGTGCCAGCAGCGTAGGGGGGGGCCGAGATACGCAGTATTTT. J is TRBJ2-3 and V is TRBV9, with D perhaps matching TRBD2 (7 bases). From germline, CDR1 is SGDLS and CDR2 YYNGEE. This CDR3 is built from 14 residues. The V gene lost 0 bases and the J gene lost 5 bases, with 10 bases spanning the gap.

The CDR3 protein is CASSRTNQGTKEYGYTF. CDR3 coding DNA: TGCGCCAGCAGCCGTACTAACCAGGGGACTAAGGAATATGGCTACACCTTC. This chain uses TRBV4-1 with TRBJ1-2; D possibly corresponds to TRBD1 (6 bases). Trimming took off 4 bases at V and 5 bases at J, with 23 bases between the two ends. The CDR3 covers 17 residues. Germline CDR1 MGHRA, CDR2 YSYEKL.

The sample holds many counts of this clonotype. The chain employs TRBV29-1 and TRBJ2-3, with D possibly being TRBD1 or TRBD2 (6 bases each). The CDR3 spans 13 residues. Per germline, CDR1 SQVTM and CDR2 ANQGSEA. Trimming took 8 bases from V and 4 from J, leaving 16 bases between them. In DNA form, the CDR3 reads TGCAGCATCAAGGTGGGGGGCGCAGATACGCAGTATTTT. Protein sequence: CSIKVGGADTQYF.

This clonotype occurred many times. V and J are TRBV5-1 and TRBJ2-1; 9 nucleotides match TRBD2. The germline V gene has CDR1 SGHRS and CDR2 YFSETQ. The CDR3 loop spans 15 amino acids. With V trimmed by 4 bases and J by 9 bases, 11 bases remained unmatched. CDR3 residues: CASSGWGLAPGEQFF. For the CDR3, the DNA is TGCGCCAGCAGCGGCTGGGGACTAGCCCCTGGTGAGCAGTTCTTC.

This rearrangement joins TRBV7-9 to TRBJ2-7; TRBD1 agrees at 9 bases. Trimming took 5 bases from V and 4 from J; bases not matched to a gene: 9. Germline V lookup: CDR1 SEHNR, CDR2 FQNEAQ (reference sequence). The CDR3 loop spans 15 amino acids. CDR3 residues: CASSRGTGKGYEQYF. DNA for the CDR3: TGTGCCAGCAGCCGCGGGACAGGGAAGGGTTACGAGCAGTACTTC.

A remark on this clonotype: A much larger clone differs from this one at a single base, so this may be a read error. This sequence joins TRBV24-1 and TRBJ2-7; TRBD1 might be the D (6 bases). CDR1 and CDR2 (germline): KGHDR, SFDVKD. The CDR3 contains 11 residues. Deletions cut 5 bases from V and 7 bases from J, with 8 bases between. The CDR3 DNA reads as TGTGCCACCAGTGTAGGGGGTGAGCAGTACTTC. Its protein is CATSVGGEQYF.

This clonotype showed up just a few times. The chain links TRBV4-3 to TRBJ2-4; 11 bases are a match to TRBD1. V dropped 1 base and J dropped 6; count of bases not matched to a gene: 11. This CDR3 has 18 amino acids. Germline values: CDR1 LGHNA, CDR2 YSLEER. The DNA for the CDR3 is TGCGCCAGCAGCCAAGCCTCCGTTCGTGGGACAGGGGGAAACATTCAGTACTTC. This translates into CASSQASVRGTGGNIQYF.

This clonotype was picked up many times. The CDR3 loop reads CASSFMTPTYNEQFF. CDR3 nucleotides: TGTGCCAGCAGTTTTATGACCCCAACCTACAATGAGCAGTTCTTC. V gene TRBV12-3 or TRBV12-4 combines with J gene TRBJ2-1; no firm D call. V dropped 3 bases and J dropped 2 bases, with 11 bases sitting between them. This CDR3 comprises 15 residues.

V gene TRBV14 combines with J gene TRBJ2-6, with D uncertain. The CDR3 contains 19 residues. CDR1 is SGHDN, CDR2 FVKESK, per germline. Trimming shortened V by 1 base and J by 0 bases, and 16 bases separated the two germline ends. Written as DNA, the CDR3 is TGTGCCAGCAGCCAAGTTGCCCCCCCAGGCATCTCTGGGGCCAACGTCCTGACTTTC. Encoded protein: CASSQVAPPGISGANVLTF.

The CDR3 nucleotides are TGTGCCAGCAGCTTACTTTCCGACTACGAGCAGTACTTC. Protein product: CASSLLSDYEQYF. The chain joins TRBV13 to TRBJ2-7, with D unresolved. The CDR3 covers 13 residues. Germline CDR1 and CDR2: PRHDT and FYEKMQ (reference sequence). The V end was cut by 2 bases, the J end by 3 bases, with 8 bases between.

A remark on this clonotype: The junction departs from the called germline gene at one end, perhaps through a read error. The J gene is TRBJ2-1, the V gene TRBV20-1; 7 bases align to TRBD1. This CDR3 has 14 residues. Germline CDR1 is DFQATT and CDR2 is SNEGSKA (reference sequence). The CDR3 reads CSAIRDRSSNEQFF. In DNA, the CDR3 is TGCAGTGCTATCCGGGACAGATCCTCCAATGAGCAGTTCTTC.